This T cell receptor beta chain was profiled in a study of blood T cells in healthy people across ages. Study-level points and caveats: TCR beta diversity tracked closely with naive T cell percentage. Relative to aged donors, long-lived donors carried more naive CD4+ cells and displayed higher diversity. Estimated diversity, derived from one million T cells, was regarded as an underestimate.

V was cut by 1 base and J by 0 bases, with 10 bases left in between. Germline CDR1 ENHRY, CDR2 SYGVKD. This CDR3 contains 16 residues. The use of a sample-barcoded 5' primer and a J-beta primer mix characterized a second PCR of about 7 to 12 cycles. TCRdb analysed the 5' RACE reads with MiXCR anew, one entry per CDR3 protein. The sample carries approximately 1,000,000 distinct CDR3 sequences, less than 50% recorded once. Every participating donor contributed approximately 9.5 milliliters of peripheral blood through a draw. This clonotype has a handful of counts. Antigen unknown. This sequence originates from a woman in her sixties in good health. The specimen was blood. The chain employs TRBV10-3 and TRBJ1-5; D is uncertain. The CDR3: CAISELWQTSNQPQHF. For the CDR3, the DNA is TGTGCCATCAGTGAGTTATGGCAGACTAGCAATCAGCCCCAGCATTTT.